The 27 T cell receptor beta chains below were found in one sample sequenced in a study of T cell repertoires in cytomegalovirus infection. Which antigens these TCRs recognize remains unknown. TCRdb re-called the reads with MiXCR, one entry per CDR3 protein. The profile covers 200,000 to 250,000 distinct CDR3 sequences, with about 39% appearing a single time and over 45% taken by the ten largest. Sequencing used CD8+ T cells from cultured PBMCs, obtained from culture after CMV antigen stimulation. The receptors shown here come from a human donor in good health (CMV status not recorded). Some clones in this sample may be carry-over from other donors' samples.

Only a few counts were recorded for this clonotype. V is TRBV20-1 and J is TRBJ1-6, with 10 bases fitting TRBD1. Per the germline V gene, CDR1 is DFQATT and CDR2 is SNEGSKA (reference sequence). V was pared by 7 bases and J by 3 bases, with 12 bases of the junction left unmatched. CDR3 size: 17 residues. CDR3 region: CSGRDRGLEGYNSPLHF. CDR3 coding DNA: TGCAGTGGCCGGGACAGGGGCCTTGAAGGCTATAATTCACCCCTCCACTTT.

The V and J genes are TRBV15 and TRBJ2-7; D is perhaps TRBD2 (5 bases). Germline CDR1 reads LNHNV; CDR2 reads YYDKDF (reference sequence). The CDR3 is 15 amino acids. V shed 1 base and J shed 0 bases, with 10 bases lying between them. The CDR3 DNA reads TGTGCCACCAGCAGAGGAGTAGCGCGCTCCTACGAGCAGTACTTC. This translates into CATSRGVARSYEQYF.

This sequence joins TRBV19 and TRBJ2-6; TRBD1 is a possible D gene (6 bases). Germline V CDR1 and CDR2: LNHDA, SQIVND (reference sequence). Trimming stripped 9 bases from V and 0 bases from J, with 12 bases between. The CDR3 runs 15 residues. The CDR3 nucleotides read TGTGCCAGCCTAGGGACAAGCTCTGGGGCCAACGTCCTGACTTTC. This gives the protein CASLGTSSGANVLTF.

As DNA, the CDR3 is TGTGCCAGCAGCCCCCCCGAGACAGGAGCCTACGAGCAGTACTTC. It is translated as CASSPPETGAYEQYF. The chain couples TRBV5-4 to TRBJ2-7, with D maybe TRBD1 (6 bases). CDR1 and CDR2 (germline): SGHNT, YYREEE (reference sequence). Trimming removed 4 bases at V and 2 bases at J, with 16 bases between. This CDR3 is built from 15 residues.

This clonotype was seen a single time. This sequence joins TRBV28 and TRBJ1-2; a weak D match, TRBD1 (6 bases). There are 16 residues in the CDR3. Germline loops: CDR1 MDHEN, CDR2 SYDVKM. Trimming stripped 2 bases from V and 2 bases from J, with 15 bases between. CDR3 sequence (DNA): TGTGCCAGCAGTTTAGAGGGGGTCTTTAAAAACTATGGCTACACCTTC. Translating gives CASSLEGVFKNYGYTF.

This clonotype was observed a handful of times. The CDR3: CASTSPAGGGNEQFF. CDR3 nucleotides: TGTGCCAGCACTTCTCCGGCGGGGGGCGGAAATGAGCAGTTCTTC. The chain has TRBV28 and TRBJ2-1; 8 nucleotides agree with TRBD2. V shed 7 bases, J shed 7 bases, and the junction held 12 bases outside the gene matches. The CDR3 loop spans 15 amino acids. Germline V lookup: CDR1 MDHEN, CDR2 SYDVKM.

The gene calls are TRBV6-2 or TRBV6-3 and TRBJ2-7; the D gene is possibly TRBD2 (6 bases). The germline gives CDR1 MNHEY, CDR2 SVGEGT. The CDR3 extends over 15 amino acids. Trimming removed 7 bases at V and 3 bases at J, with 19 bases between. The DNA of the CDR3 is TGTGCCAGCACTTCCGGAGGGTGGACCCACTACGAGCAGTACTTC. Translated, it gives CASTSGGWTHYEQYF.

This chain connects TRBV6-1 to TRBJ2-1; 13 bases line up with TRBD2. Unmatched junction bases numbered 10, after V lost 1 base and J lost 7 bases. CDR1 is MNHNS and CDR2 is SASEGT in the germline V gene. CDR3 size: 18 residues. The chain's CDR3 is CASSEEWIGLAGVNEQFF. The CDR3 coding sequence is TGTGCCAGCAGTGAAGAGTGGATCGGACTAGCGGGAGTGAATGAGCAGTTCTTC.

Points on this clonotype: An end of the junction differs from the germline gene, which may be a read error. This chain uses TRBV7-6 with TRBJ1-3; D remains unclear. Germline assignment: CDR1 SGHVS and CDR2 FNYEAQ. The CDR3 is made up of 15 amino acids. The CDR3 bases are TGTACCAGCAGCCCTGGAGGTTCCCGCGGGGACACCATATATTTT. Translation: CTSSPGGSRGDTIYF.

The chain employs TRBV4-1 and TRBJ2-1; D not resolved. V was cut by 1 base and J by 6 bases, with 7 bases left in between. The CDR3 sequence is 13 residues long. Looked up from germline, CDR1 is MGHRA and CDR2 is YSYEKL. The CDR3 sequence is CASSQGAINEQFF. CDR3 bases: TGCGCCAGCAGCCAAGGTGCCATCAATGAGCAGTTCTTC.

The rearrangement uses TRBV28 and TRBJ2-5; D is perhaps TRBD1 (5 bases). CDR1 is MDHEN and CDR2 is SYDVKM in the germline V gene. The CDR3 is 14 amino acids. Trimming stripped 4 bases from V and 2 bases from J, with 11 bases between. CDR3 coding DNA: TGTGCCAGCAGTTCACGGACACTTCAAGAGACCCAGTACTTC. Translated, it gives CASSSRTLQETQYF.

The gene calls are TRBV7-4 and TRBJ1-2; 7 bases match TRBD1. The germline gives CDR1 SGHVT, CDR2 SQSDAQ. The CDR3 length is 16 residues. With V trimmed by 2 bases and J by 0 bases, 6 bases remained unmatched. CDR3 region: CASSLPRDSPNYGYTF. In nucleotides, the CDR3 is TGTGCCAGCAGCTTACCTCGGGACAGTCCTAACTATGGCTACACCTTC.

The chain combines TRBV11-2 with TRBJ2-7; D gene uncertain. V lost 3 bases and J lost 4, with 16 bases in between. Germline values: CDR1 SGHAT, CDR2 FQNNGV. The CDR3 sequence is 15 residues long. The CDR3 sequence: CASSFPDPKGYEQYF. CDR3 in DNA: TGTGCCAGCAGCTTCCCCGACCCGAAAGGATACGAGCAGTACTTC.

The chain recombines TRBV9 with TRBJ1-1; D may be TRBD1 (5 bases). Trimming took off 2 bases at V and 1 base at J, with 12 bases between the two ends. Germline V gene data show CDR1 as SGDLS and CDR2 as YYNGEE. The length of the CDR3 is 15 residues. In nucleotides, the CDR3 is TGTGCCAGCAGCGTGAGACAGTTCCCGAACACTGAAGCTTTCTTT. This encodes CASSVRQFPNTEAFF.

V and J are TRBV7-9 and TRBJ1-2; D call uncertain. V was cut by 1 base and J by 5 bases, with 20 bases left in between. Germline V gives CDR1 SEHNR, CDR2 FQNEAQ (reference sequence). The CDR3 is 17 residues long. The CDR3 region has the DNA TGTGCCAGCAGCTTAGGGCGGGGTAATTCATTACAATATGGCTACACCTTC. This encodes CASSLGRGNSLQYGYTF.

This clonotype was found a few times. This chain connects TRBV4-2 to TRBJ1-6; 7 nucleotides line up with TRBD1. Germline V gives CDR1 LGHNA, CDR2 YNFKEQ. CDR3 length: 15 amino acids. Trimming took 3 bases from V and 7 from J; bases not matched to a gene: 6. As DNA, the CDR3 is TGTGCCAGCAGCCAGAGGGGGCAGGGGAATTCACCCCTCCACTTT. Encoded protein: CASSQRGQGNSPLHF.

The rearrangement links TRBV28 to TRBJ2-3, with a tentative D call TRBD1 (6 bases). The CDR3 covers 15 residues. Germline V gene lookup returns CDR1 MDHEN and CDR2 SYDVKM. V was pared by 6 bases and J by 2 bases, with 15 bases between. Here the CDR3 DNA reads TGTGCCAGCAGCTCGAGGACAGACAACACAGATACGCAGTATTTT. Translated, it gives CASSSRTDNTDTQYF.

The table lists this clonotype with a few counts. The gene calls are TRBV28 and TRBJ2-7; D ambiguous. Per the germline V gene, CDR1 is MDHEN and CDR2 is SYDVKM. The ends were cut back, 2 bases at V and 3 bases at J, with 14 bases in the middle. CDR3 length: 15 amino acids. The CDR3 loop reads CASSLPRISDYEQYF. In nucleotides, the CDR3 is TGTGCCAGCAGTTTACCCCGGATCTCAGACTACGAGCAGTACTTC.

This clonotype has a handful of counts. The DNA of the CDR3 is TGTGCCAGCAGCTCCCCGCCGGGACTAGGGCCCTACGAGCAGTACTTC. Encoded protein: CASSSPPGLGPYEQYF. V is TRBV7-9 and J is TRBJ2-7, with 8 bases lining up with TRBD2. Germline assignment: CDR1 SEHNR and CDR2 FQNEAQ (reference sequence). V trimming: 4 bases; J trimming: 2 bases; junction bases outside the gene matches: 10. This CDR3 region has 16 residues.

This chain joins TRBV9 and TRBJ2-1, with D uncertain. The CDR3 length is 13 residues. V shed 0 bases and J shed 6 bases, with 7 bases lying between them. CDR1 and CDR2 (germline): SGDLS, YYNGEE. The CDR3 reads CASSVGPLNEQFF. Here the CDR3 DNA reads TGTGCCAGCAGCGTAGGCCCGCTCAATGAGCAGTTCTTC.

The chain joins TRBV25-1 to TRBJ1-1, with D maybe TRBD1 (6 bases). V lost 9 bases to trimming and J lost 3 bases, with 14 bases between them. CDR3 length equals 13 residues. Germline V gene lookup returns CDR1 MGHDK and CDR2 SYGVNS. CDR3 nucleotides: TGTGCCAGACAGGGAGGTCCGTACACTGAAGCTTTCTTT. The encoded protein is CARQGGPYTEAFF.

As to this clonotype: A clone one base away is much larger, so this may be a read error. The rearrangement uses TRBV7-2 and TRBJ2-1; 12 bases align to TRBD2. There are 19 residues in the CDR3. CDR1 is SGHTA and CDR2 is FQGNSA in the germline V gene. Trimming at V came to 4 bases and at J to 9 bases, leaving 19 bases not matched to a gene. Written as DNA, the CDR3 is TGTGCCAGCAGCTCAGGGGTCGGGACTAGCGGGTCGGCTTTCGGTGAGCAGTTCTTC. Its translation is CASSSGVGTSGSAFGEQFF.

Only a few counts were recorded for this clonotype. The chain joins TRBV10-3 to TRBJ2-7; D is undetermined. V lost 2 bases and J 0 bases, leaving 8 bases between the germline ends. CDR1 and CDR2 from the germline V gene are ENHRY and SYGVKD. The CDR3 covers 14 residues. The chain's CDR3 is CAISEADSSYEQYF. CDR3 DNA: TGTGCCATCAGTGAGGCGGATTCCTCCTACGAGCAGTACTTC.

The chain combines TRBV2 with TRBJ1-5; 7 positions agree with TRBD1. CDR3 length: 17 amino acids. Unmatched junction bases numbered 12, after V lost 5 bases and J lost 2 bases. Germline loops: CDR1 SNHLY, CDR2 FYNNEI. In DNA form, the CDR3 reads TGTGCCAGCAGTTTTTCATACCGACAGGGCGGCAATCAGCCCCAGCATTTT. Its translation: CASSFSYRQGGNQPQHF.

There are a few counts of this clonotype. V gene TRBV12-3 or TRBV12-4 combines with J gene TRBJ1-2; tentatively, D is TRBD1 (5 bases). Trimming cost V 0 bases and J 3 bases, with 17 bases left between them. CDR3 length: 17 amino acids. CDR3 bases: TGTGCCAGCAGTTTAGCTCAAGTCCTAGGGACTTACTATGGCTACACCTTC. It specifies CASSLAQVLGTYYGYTF.

V is TRBV7-9 and J is TRBJ2-3, with D maybe TRBD2 (6 bases). CDR1 SEHNR and CDR2 FQNEAQ come from the germline V gene (reference sequence). The CDR3 contains 16 residues. The V end was cut by 5 bases, the J end by 4 bases, with 19 bases between. Here the CDR3 reads CASSPPTRGGSDTQYF. CDR3 bases: TGTGCCAGCAGCCCGCCGACTAGGGGAGGCTCAGATACGCAGTATTTT. The whole variable domain, remainder taken from reference TRBV7-9 and TRBJ2-3, is DTGVSQNPRHKITKRGQNVTFRCDPISEHNRLYWYRQTLGQGPEFLTYFQNEAQLEKSRLLSDRFSAERPKGSFSTLEIQRTEQGDSAMYLCASSPPTRGGSDTQYFGPGTRLTVL.

The sample holds a few counts of this clonotype. The V call is TRBV15, the J call TRBJ2-3, with 11 bases fitting TRBD2. Unmatched junction bases numbered 8, after V lost 5 bases and J lost 1 base. Germline V CDR1 and CDR2: LNHNV, YYDKDF (reference sequence). CDR3 size: 17 residues. Here the CDR3 DNA reads TGTGCCACCAGCTCGGAAGGTAGCGGGGGGGGCACAGATACGCAGTATTTT. This translates into CATSSEGSGGGTDTQYF.